These 4 T cell receptor beta chains were sequenced from one sample in a study of T cell repertoires in cytomegalovirus infection. These TCRs are of unknown antigen specificity. A single record per CDR3 protein comes from TCRdb applying MiXCR to the reads. The repertoire includes a few hundred thousand distinct CDR3 sequences, roughly 42% of them detected once, and 40% to 60% sits in the top ten. Sequences were derived from cultured PBMCs, sampled from culture after CMV antigen stimulation. The receptor set was obtained from a human donor in good health (CMV status not recorded). Some clones in this sample may be carry-over from other donors' samples.

The V gene is TRBV7-9, the J gene TRBJ2-7, with D hard to call. Germline loops: CDR1 SEHNR, CDR2 FQNEAQ (reference sequence). This CDR3 is built from 14 residues. V was cut by 5 bases and J by 2 bases, with 13 bases left in between. CDR3 region: CASSLTGPTYEQYF. CDR3 DNA: TGTGCCAGCAGCCTTACGGGTCCTACCTACGAGCAGTACTTC.

Many counts were recorded for this clonotype. The chain joins TRBV7-2 to TRBJ1-5, with D uncertain. Per the germline V gene, CDR1 is SGHTA and CDR2 is FQGNSA. The V gene lost 7 bases and the J gene lost 7 bases, with 17 bases spanning the gap. There are 14 residues in the CDR3. The CDR3 loop reads CASTNPGGYQPQHF. In DNA, the CDR3 is TGTGCCAGCACCAATCCGGGAGGATACCAGCCCCAGCATTTT.

V usage is TRBV7-3 and J usage is TRBJ2-3, with D perhaps TRBD1 (5 bases). The V gene's germline CDR1 is SGHTA and CDR2 FQGTGA. The length of the CDR3 is 12 residues. V lost 5 bases, J lost 9 bases, and 12 bases lay in between. CDR3 nucleotide sequence: TGTGCCAGCAGCCCATCAGGGTTAACGCAGTATTTT. It translates to CASSPSGLTQYF. Based on the CDR3 plus reference TRBV7-3 and TRBJ2-3, the full variable domain is GAGVSQTPSNKVTEKGKYVELRCDPISGHTALYWYRQSLGQGPEFLIYFQGTGAADDSGLPNDRFFAVRPEGSVSTLKIQRTERGDSAVYLCASSPSGLTQYFGPGTRLTVL.

The J gene is TRBJ1-1, the V gene TRBV27; D unclear. Trimming pared 5 bases from V and 4 bases from J, leaving 20 bases between. Germline-derived CDR1 and CDR2 are MNHEY and SMNVEV (reference sequence). The CDR3 is made up of 16 amino acids. DNA for the CDR3: TGTGCCAGCAGTGTCTTTCCAGGTTCTGTGGGCACTGAAGCTTTCTTT. Residues: CASSVFPGSVGTEAFF.